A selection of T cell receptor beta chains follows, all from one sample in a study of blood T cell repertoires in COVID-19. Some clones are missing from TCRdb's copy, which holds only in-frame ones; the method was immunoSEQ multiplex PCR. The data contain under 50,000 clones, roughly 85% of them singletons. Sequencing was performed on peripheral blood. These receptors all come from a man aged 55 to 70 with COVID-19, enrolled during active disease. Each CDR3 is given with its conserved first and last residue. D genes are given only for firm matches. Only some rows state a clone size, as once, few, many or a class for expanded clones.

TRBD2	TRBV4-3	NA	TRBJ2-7	TGCGCCAGCAGCCAAGATATGGGGGGGTGGAACGAGCAGTACTTC	CASSQDMGGWNEQYF
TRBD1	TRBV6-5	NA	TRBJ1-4	TGTGCCACGACGACAGGGACTAATGAAAAACTGTTTTTT	CATTTGTNEKLFF
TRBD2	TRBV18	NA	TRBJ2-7	TGTGCCAGCCAAGCGGGGACTAGCTCGGGCGAGCAGTACTTC	CASQAGTSSGEQYF
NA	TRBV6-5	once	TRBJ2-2	TGTGCCAGCAGTTACTCATGGGGGGCCGGGGAGCTGTTTTTT	CASSYSWGAGELFF
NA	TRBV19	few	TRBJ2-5	TGTGCCAGTAGTCCTTCCGGGACACACCAAGAGACCCAGTACTTC	CASSPSGTHQETQYF
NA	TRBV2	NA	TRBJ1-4	TGTGCCAGCAGTGATTGGCAGGAACGTGAAAAACTGTTTTTT	CASSDWQEREKLFF
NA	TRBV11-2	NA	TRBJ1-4	TGTGCCAGCAGCTCTAGGACAAAAGCCTTTGCAACTAATGAAAAACTGTTTTTT	CASSSRTKAFATNEKLFF
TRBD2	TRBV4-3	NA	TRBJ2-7	TGCGCCAGCAGCCAAGAGGGTGGACTAGCCTACGAGCAGTACTTC	CASSQEGGLAYEQYF
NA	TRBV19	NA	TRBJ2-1	TGTGCCAGTAGTATTTTCAGCGGCCCGGGGGAGCAGTTCTTC	CASSIFSGPGEQFF
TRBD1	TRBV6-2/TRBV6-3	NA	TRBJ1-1	TGTGCCAGCAGTTCCGGGACAGGGGGGCCTAGCCCTACAATTGAAGCTTTCTTT	CASSSGTGGPSPTIEAFF
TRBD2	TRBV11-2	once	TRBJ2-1	TGTGCCAGCAGCCCGCTGGGCGGGAGCTACAATGAGCAGTTCTTC	CASSPLGGSYNEQFF
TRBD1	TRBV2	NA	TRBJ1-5	TGTGCCAGCACTATTCCGGGACAGGGGGCCCGGCATAGCAATCAGCCCCAGCATTTT	CASTIPGQGARHSNQPQHF
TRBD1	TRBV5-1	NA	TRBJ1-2	TGCGCCAGCAGCTTGGCACAGGGGGTTGATGGCTACACCTTC	CASSLAQGVDGYTF
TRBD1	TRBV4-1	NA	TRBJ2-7	TGCGCCAGCAGCCCCTTAGGACAGGGGGCCTACGAGCAGTACTTC	CASSPLGQGAYEQYF
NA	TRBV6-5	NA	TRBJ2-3	TGTGCCAGCAGCGGGGAGGCCGACTTCACAGATACGCAGTATTTT	CASSGEADFTDTQYF
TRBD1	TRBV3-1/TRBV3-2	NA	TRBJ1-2	TGTGCCAGCAGAGGGACAGGGGGCGGTGGAACCTTC	CASRGTGGGGTF
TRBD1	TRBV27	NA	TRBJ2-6	TGTGCCAGCAGCCCCGGGACAGGGCTGCGTGGGGCCAACGTCCTGACTTTC	CASSPGTGLRGANVLTF
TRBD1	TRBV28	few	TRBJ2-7	TGTGCCAGCAGTGCAGGGGGAGTCAACTACGAGCAGTACTTC	CASSAGGVNYEQYF
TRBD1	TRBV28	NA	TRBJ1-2	TGTGCCAGCAGTCCGGGACAGGACTATGGCTACACCTTC	CASSPGQDYGYTF
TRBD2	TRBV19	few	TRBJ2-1	TGTGCCAGTAGTATGGCTAGCGGGGGCCAAAGCTCCTACAATGAGCAGTTCTTC	CASSMASGGQSSYNEQFF
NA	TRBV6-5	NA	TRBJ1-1	TGTGCCAGCAGTTCCCCGAGGGAGAACACTGAAGCTTTCTTT	CASSSPRENTEAFF
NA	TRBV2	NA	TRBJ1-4	TGTGCCAGCACCCCTCTAAGGGGTGAAAAACTGTTTTTT	CASTPLRGEKLFF
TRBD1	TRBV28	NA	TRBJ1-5	TGTGCCAGCAGTCCAGACAGGGCTCACCCGCCCCAGCATTTT	CASSPDRAHPPQHF
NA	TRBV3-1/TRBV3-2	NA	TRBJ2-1	TGTGCCAGCAGCCCCCTTAATGAGCAGTTCTTC	CASSPLNEQFF
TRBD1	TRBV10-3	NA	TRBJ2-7	TGTGCCATCAAGTTACGGACAGGGGTCGGCGAGCAGTACTTC	CAIKLRTGVGEQYF
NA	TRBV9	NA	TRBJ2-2	TGTGCCAGCAGCCCTTCTCTAGCAGTAGTGGAGCTGTTTTTT	CASSPSLAVVELFF
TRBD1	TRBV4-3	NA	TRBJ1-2	TGCGCCAGCAGCCCAACAGGGGGAGGTGGCTACACCTTC	CASSPTGGGGYTF
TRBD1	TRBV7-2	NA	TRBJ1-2	TGTGCCAGCAGCTCGGGACAGGGGGACTATGGCTACACCTTC	CASSSGQGDYGYTF
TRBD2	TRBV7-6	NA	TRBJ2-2	TGTGCCAGCAGCCCCAATTCCCGGAGACTAGCGGGAGGGGTGGGGGAGCTGTTTTTT	CASSPNSRRLAGGVGELFF
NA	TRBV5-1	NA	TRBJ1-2	TGCGCCAGCAGCTTGGACAGATCTAACTATGGCTACACCTTC	CASSLDRSNYGYTF
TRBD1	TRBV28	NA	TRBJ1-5	TGTGCCAGCTACCGGACAGGGTATTATCAGCCCCAGCATTTT	CASYRTGYYQPQHF
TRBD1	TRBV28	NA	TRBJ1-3	TGTGCCAGCAGTTCGGGACAGGCTTTCTCTGGAAACACCATATATTTT	CASSSGQAFSGNTIYF
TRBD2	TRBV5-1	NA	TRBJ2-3	TGCGCCAGCAGCTTTACTAGCGGGAGTCAAGATACGCAGTATTTT	CASSFTSGSQDTQYF